The clone carrying this T cell receptor beta chain came up many times. What it recognizes is unknown. Template-switch 5'RACE cDNA synthesis added a 10-nucleotide unique molecular identifier. One entry per CDR3 protein results from TCRdb running MiXCR on the 5' RACE reads. Of 87,000 or so distinct CDR3 sequences in the sample, 3% to 4.5% are singletons; the top ten hold 2.9%. This entry belongs to a study of neurological immune-mediated disorders. About the study: Multiple sclerosis patients numbered 34, with approximately 31 relapsing-remitting and 3 secondary progressive. Whole-study findings and limits: The absence of shared CDR3 amino acid sequences among expanded clones across subjects suggests private repertoires in all groups.

The sample taken for sequencing was PBMCs. The sequence came from a woman in her 50s with multiple sclerosis.

The DNA of the CDR3 is TGTGCCGATGGGGTCACCTACAATGAGCAGTTCTTC. Protein sequence: CADGVTYNEQFF. The genes are TRBV2 and TRBJ2-1; the D is unclear. Trimming removed 11 bases at V and 2 bases at J, with 10 bases between. CDR1 is SNHLY, CDR2 FYNNEI, per germline. This CDR3 has 12 residues. The full variable domain, in which reference TRBV2 and TRBJ2-1 provide the parts outside the CDR3, is EPEVTQTPSHQVTQMGQEVILRCVPISNHLYFYWYRQILGQKVEFLVSFYNNEISEKSEIFDDQFSVERPDGSNFTLKIRSTKLEDSAMYFCADGVTYNEQFFGPGTRLTVL.